These 19 T cell receptor beta chains were all obtained from the same sample, sequenced in a study of T-cell memory formation after mild COVID-19. Each CDR3 protein is one row after TCRdb ran MiXCR on the 5' RACE reads. Here the sample spans 150,000 to 200,000 distinct CDR3 sequences, approximately 10% being singletons. Material for sequencing was PBMCs or a T cell subset sorted from them (not recorded which). The receptors originated from a young man who had mild COVID-19 (a few samples of this study predate the infection). Cell type and time point are not known.

This sequence joins TRBV27 and TRBJ1-6; TRBD1 matches at 7 bases. V shed 3 bases, J shed 4 bases, and the junction held 9 bases outside the gene matches. Germline assignment: CDR1 MNHEY and CDR2 SMNVEV (reference sequence). CDR3 length equals 17 residues. The CDR3 nucleotides read TGTGCCAGCAGTTTCCGAACGGACAGGATGTATAATTCACCCCTCCACTTT. As protein: CASSFRTDRMYNSPLHF.

The V gene is TRBV6-1, the J gene TRBJ1-1; TRBD1 might be the D (5 bases). CDR1 and CDR2 from the germline V gene are MNHNS and SASEGT. Trimming pared 5 bases from V and 1 base from J, leaving 20 bases between. This CDR3 is built from 17 residues. This CDR3 reads CASSKRGPGSGNTEAFF. The CDR3 region has the DNA TGTGCCAGCAGTAAAAGGGGCCCGGGCAGTGGGAACACTGAAGCTTTCTTT.

The chain links TRBV5-1 to TRBJ2-3; no reliable D call. Germline V gives CDR1 SGHRS, CDR2 YFSETQ. Between the trimmed V and J ends, which lost 5 bases and 6 bases, there was a span of 10 bases. This CDR3 is built from 12 residues. The DNA of the CDR3 is TGCGCCAGCAGACGCCGAGATGATACGCAGTATTTT. It is translated as CASRRRDDTQYF.

This clonotype has at least ten counts. The J gene is TRBJ2-2, the V gene TRBV6-6; D may be TRBD1 or TRBD2 (5 bases each). The CDR3 totals 14 residues. The ends were cut back, 2 bases at V and 7 bases at J, with 11 bases in the middle. Germline values: CDR1 MNHNY, CDR2 SVGAGI (reference sequence). The CDR3 nucleotides are TGTGCCAGCAGTTACGGGGGTAGGAACGGGGAGCTGTTTTTT. Its translation: CASSYGGRNGELFF.

This clonotype was seen more than once but under ten times. The rearrangement uses TRBV10-3 and TRBJ1-1; 12 bases agree with TRBD1. The J segment lost 5 bases and the V segment lost 4 bases, leaving 8 bases of the junction unmatched. CDR3 length: 16 amino acids. Germline V gene sequence: CDR1 ENHRY, CDR2 SYGVKD. The CDR3 loop is CAISGPGQGAGTEAFF. As DNA, the CDR3 is TGTGCCATCAGTGGCCCGGGACAGGGGGCGGGTACTGAAGCTTTCTTT.

The chain joins TRBV29-1 to TRBJ1-2; 7 bases line up with TRBD1. With 4 bases clipped from V and 0 bases from J, the junction kept 8 bases outside the gene matches. From germline, CDR1 is SQVTM and CDR2 ANQGSEA. This CDR3 region has 15 residues. In DNA form, the CDR3 reads TGCAGCGTTGGGCTGGGAGGACAGGCTAACTATGGCTACACCTTC. Translated, it gives CSVGLGGQANYGYTF.

This clonotype was counted many times. J is TRBJ2-5 and V is TRBV6-6; D perhaps matches TRBD2 (6 bases). CDR1 and CDR2 (germline): MNHNY, SVGAGI (reference sequence). The V gene lost 5 bases and the J gene lost 1 base, with 11 bases spanning the gap. This CDR3 contains 14 residues. The DNA for the CDR3 is TGTGCCAGCAGTCCCGACGGGGGCCAAGAGACCCAGTACTTC. Protein sequence: CASSPDGGQETQYF.

This clonotype was counted at least ten times. This chain links TRBV20-1 with TRBJ2-1; D not certain. Per germline, CDR1 DFQATT and CDR2 SNEGSKA (reference sequence). CDR3 length: 12 amino acids. The V and J ends lost 0 bases and 13 bases respectively, with 13 bases between them. CDR3 protein: CSAREDDPRQFF. In DNA, the CDR3 is TGCAGTGCTAGAGAAGATGACCCCCGACAGTTCTTC.

The gene calls are TRBV4-2 and TRBJ2-7; 10 positions agree with TRBD2. Germline assignment: CDR1 LGHNA and CDR2 YNFKEQ. CDR3 size: 16 residues. The V segment lost 0 bases and the J segment 3 bases; nucleotides outside the gene matches: 5. CDR3 nucleotides: TGTGCCAGCAGCCAAGATGGACCTAGCGGGGGCTACGAGCAGTACTTC. Translation: CASSQDGPSGGYEQYF.

The rearrangement joins TRBV10-3 to TRBJ1-2; 7 positions match TRBD1. The V gene's germline CDR1 is ENHRY and CDR2 SYGVKD. The CDR3 totals 12 residues. V was clipped by 8 bases and J by 4 bases; unmatched bases: 4. The CDR3 nucleotides are TGTGCCATCGGGACAGAGGGCTATGGCTACACCTTC. It encodes CAIGTEGYGYTF.

This chain uses TRBV28 with TRBJ1-2; TRBD1 agrees at 7 bases. CDR1 is MDHEN, CDR2 SYDVKM, per germline. The ends lost 4 bases at V and 4 bases at J; junction bases unmatched: 9. The CDR3 contains 15 residues. CDR3 sequence (DNA): TGTGCCAGCAGTTCCGGGGATACAGGGGTCTATGGCTACACCTTC. As protein: CASSSGDTGVYGYTF.

This sequence joins TRBV28 and TRBJ2-5; 8 nucleotides line up with TRBD1. The CDR3 sequence is 15 residues long. Germline assignment: CDR1 MDHEN and CDR2 SYDVKM. The J segment lost 5 bases and the V segment lost 2 bases, leaving 7 bases of the junction unmatched. CDR3 DNA sequence: TGTGCCAGCAGTTTAGGACAGGGAATGTGGGAGACCCAGTACTTC. This encodes CASSLGQGMWETQYF.

The V and J genes are TRBV3-1 and TRBJ2-7, with 13 bases identical to TRBD2. The CDR3 consists of 14 residues. The V segment lost 5 bases and the J segment 4 bases; nucleotides outside the gene matches: 2. Germline V CDR1 and CDR2: LGHDT, YNNKEL (reference sequence). The CDR3: CASSWTSGGYEQYF. Here the CDR3 DNA reads TGTGCCAGCAGCTGGACTAGCGGGGGTTACGAGCAGTACTTC.

The rearrangement links TRBV20-1 to TRBJ2-2; TRBD2 might be the D (5 bases). The V end was cut by 8 bases, the J end by 0 bases, with 10 bases between. Germline loops: CDR1 DFQATT, CDR2 SNEGSKA (reference sequence). This CDR3 comprises 13 residues. The CDR3 DNA reads as TGCAGTCCGGGGAGATCGAACACCGGGGAGCTGTTTTTT. Its translation: CSPGRSNTGELFF.

The sample holds many counts of this clonotype. V is TRBV20-1 and J is TRBJ2-7, with D possibly TRBD2 on 6 matching bases. Trimming left V 3 bases short and J 0 bases short, with 9 bases between. CDR1 is DFQATT, CDR2 SNEGSKA, per germline (reference sequence). The CDR3 totals 13 residues. CDR3 loop: CSARVGSSYEQYF. The CDR3 coding sequence is TGCAGTGCTAGGGTCGGGAGCTCCTACGAGCAGTACTTC.

This clonotype was seen ten or more times. This chain connects TRBV7-8 to TRBJ1-1; the D is unclear. The V and J ends lost 4 bases and 6 bases respectively, with 15 bases between them. This CDR3 comprises 14 residues. CDR1 is SGHVS, CDR2 FQNEAQ, per germline. For the CDR3, the DNA is TGTGCCAGCAGCTCCTACAGCGTAAAACCTGAAGCTTTCTTT. It specifies CASSSYSVKPEAFF.

The rearrangement joins TRBV4-1 to TRBJ2-7, with D unresolved. In germline, CDR1 is MGHRA, CDR2 YSYEKL. The CDR3 has 14 amino acids. V lost 0 bases and J lost 0, with 6 bases in between. Here the CDR3 DNA reads TGCGCCAGCAGCCAAGATCGGGCCTCCTACGAGCAGTACTTC. Its translation: CASSQDRASYEQYF.

The chain employs TRBV19 and TRBJ1-6; D may be TRBD1 (6 bases). CDR1 and CDR2 from the germline V gene are LNHDA and SQIVND (reference sequence). The ends were cut back, 1 base at V and 11 bases at J, with 9 bases in the middle. The CDR3 length is 13 residues. The CDR3 DNA follows: TGTGCCAGTAGTATAGTAGGACAGCCACCCCTCCACTTT. It encodes CASSIVGQPPLHF.

This clonotype was seen only a few times. This rearrangement joins TRBV6-2 or TRBV6-3 to TRBJ1-4; D perhaps matches TRBD1 (6 bases). V lost 6 bases and J lost 2, with 16 bases in between. Per germline, CDR1 MNHEY and CDR2 SVGEGT. This CDR3 has 16 residues. The CDR3 sequence: CASRSTGRSTNEKLFF. The CDR3 nucleotides read TGTGCCAGCAGGTCTACAGGGCGGAGTACTAATGAAAAACTGTTTTTT.